These T cell receptor beta chains were read from a single sample in a study of PD-L1 blockade in urothelial cancer. Assay: immunoSEQ multiplex PCR; the TCRdb copy retains only in-frame clones and omits some. The table has 100,000 to 150,000 clones, around 84% seen once. This specimen was PBMCs, taken around atezolizumab (anti-PD-L1) treatment. Receptor source: a man aged 50 or older with urothelial cancer. Both conserved end residues are part of each CDR3. Fields, in order: V gene, clone size, J gene, CDR3 length, D gene, CDR3 protein, CDR3 DNA. The D gene is left open where the match is weak. Clone size appears in some rows only: once, few, many, or a class for an expanded clone.

v_call: TRBV7-2; clone_size: .; j_call: TRBJ1-6; cdr3_length: 13; d_call: .; cdr3_aa: CASSPRVSSPLHF; cdr3_nt: TGTGCCAGCAGCCCCAGGGTGAGTTCACCCCTCCACTTT
v_call: TRBV19; clone_size: .; j_call: TRBJ2-1; cdr3_length: 17; d_call: TRBD2; cdr3_aa: CASSIIAGTSGYNEQFF; cdr3_nt: TGTGCCAGTAGTATTATCGCCGGGACTAGCGGCTACAATGAGCAGTTCTTC
v_call: TRBV5-1; clone_size: once; j_call: TRBJ2-3; cdr3_length: 14; d_call: .; cdr3_aa: CASSSGTSTDTQYF; cdr3_nt: TGCGCCAGCTCCAGCGGTACTAGCACAGATACGCAGTATTTT
v_call: TRBV28; clone_size: .; j_call: TRBJ2-7; cdr3_length: 15; d_call: TRBD2; cdr3_aa: CASSTRTSGTYEQYF; cdr3_nt: TGTGCCAGCAGTACCAGGACTAGCGGGACCTACGAGCAGTACTTC
v_call: TRBV6-5; clone_size: .; j_call: TRBJ2-1; cdr3_length: 16; d_call: TRBD2; cdr3_aa: CASSYSTGLARNEQFF; cdr3_nt: TGTGCCAGCAGTTACTCAACGGGACTAGCGAGGAATGAGCAGTTCTTC
v_call: TRBV28; clone_size: once; j_call: TRBJ2-7; cdr3_length: 14; d_call: TRBD1; cdr3_aa: CASSLVGTGAEQYF; cdr3_nt: TGTGCCAGCAGTTTAGTTGGGACAGGGGCCGAGCAGTACTTC
v_call: TRBV6-1; clone_size: many; j_call: TRBJ1-1; cdr3_length: 11; d_call: .; cdr3_aa: CASSAYSEAFF; cdr3_nt: TGTGCCAGCAGCGCTTACTCTGAAGCTTTCTTT
v_call: TRBV30; clone_size: .; j_call: TRBJ1-2; cdr3_length: 14; d_call: TRBD1; cdr3_aa: CAWTGTGSYYGYTF; cdr3_nt: TGTGCCTGGACCGGGACAGGCTCCTACTATGGCTACACCTTC
v_call: TRBV11-2; clone_size: .; j_call: TRBJ1-1; cdr3_length: 18; d_call: .; cdr3_aa: CASSLDSLGREGDTEAFF; cdr3_nt: TGTGCCAGCAGCTTAGATTCTTTGGGCAGGGAAGGAGACACTGAAGCTTTCTTT
v_call: TRBV19; clone_size: .; j_call: TRBJ2-7; cdr3_length: 14; d_call: .; cdr3_aa: CASTERRGSTQQYF; cdr3_nt: TGTGCCAGTACGGAGCGCCGGGGATCTACGCAGCAGTACTTC
v_call: TRBV5-4; clone_size: .; j_call: TRBJ2-3; cdr3_length: 15; d_call: TRBD2; cdr3_aa: CASGTSGTSTDTQYF; cdr3_nt: TGTGCCAGTGGGACTAGCGGGACTAGCACAGATACGCAGTATTTT
v_call: TRBV18; clone_size: .; j_call: TRBJ1-4; cdr3_length: 13; d_call: .; cdr3_aa: CASSAGRNEKLFF; cdr3_nt: TGTGCCAGCTCGGCAGGGCGAAATGAAAAACTGTTTTTT
v_call: TRBV5-1; clone_size: .; j_call: TRBJ2-2; cdr3_length: 14; d_call: TRBD1; cdr3_aa: CASSSHRGTGELFF; cdr3_nt: TGCGCCAGCAGCTCGCACAGGGGCACCGGGGAGCTGTTTTTT
v_call: TRBV30; clone_size: .; j_call: TRBJ2-6; cdr3_length: 13; d_call: .; cdr3_aa: CACAISGANVLTF; cdr3_nt: TGTGCCTGCGCTATCTCTGGGGCCAACGTCCTGACTTTC
v_call: TRBV20-1; clone_size: .; j_call: TRBJ1-5; cdr3_length: 11; d_call: .; cdr3_aa: CSARDRGPQHF; cdr3_nt: TGCAGTGCTAGAGATCGGGGGCCCCAGCATTTT
v_call: TRBV2; clone_size: .; j_call: TRBJ2-5; cdr3_length: 15; d_call: TRBD2; cdr3_aa: CASSDPWGGQETQYF; cdr3_nt: TGTGCCAGCAGCGATCCGTGGGGAGGGCAAGAGACCCAGTACTTC
v_call: TRBV7-7; clone_size: .; j_call: TRBJ2-3; cdr3_length: 16; d_call: .; cdr3_aa: CASSLGRGSGPDTQYF; cdr3_nt: TGTGCTAGCAGCTTAGGCCGGGGATCCGGCCCAGATACGCAGTATTTT
v_call: TRBV30; clone_size: .; j_call: TRBJ2-1; cdr3_length: 13; d_call: .; cdr3_aa: CACNRDSYNEQFF; cdr3_nt: TGTGCCTGCAACCGGGACTCCTACAATGAGCAGTTCTTC
v_call: TRBV19; clone_size: .; j_call: TRBJ1-5; cdr3_length: 13; d_call: .; cdr3_aa: CASGARGNQPQHF; cdr3_nt: TGTGCCAGTGGTGCCAGGGGTAATCAGCCCCAGCATTTT
v_call: TRBV10-1; clone_size: once; j_call: TRBJ2-4; cdr3_length: 18; d_call: .; cdr3_aa: CASSESNYGPGAKNIQYF; cdr3_nt: TGCGCCAGCAGTGAGTCGAATTATGGCCCGGGGGCCAAAAACATTCAGTACTTC
v_call: TRBV9; clone_size: .; j_call: TRBJ2-3; cdr3_length: 15; d_call: TRBD2; cdr3_aa: CASSVAESGSDTQYF; cdr3_nt: TGTGCCAGCAGCGTAGCTGAGAGCGGGAGTGATACGCAGTATTTT
v_call: TRBV5-1; clone_size: .; j_call: TRBJ2-5; cdr3_length: 17; d_call: TRBD2; cdr3_aa: CASSLWTSGRLAETQYF; cdr3_nt: TGCGCCAGCAGCTTGTGGACTAGCGGGAGACTTGCAGAGACCCAGTACTTC
v_call: TRBV19; clone_size: .; j_call: TRBJ1-4; cdr3_length: 16; d_call: TRBD1; cdr3_aa: CASRPRTGGTNEKLFF; cdr3_nt: TGTGCCAGTAGACCCCGAACAGGGGGAACTAATGAAAAACTGTTTTTT
v_call: TRBV18; clone_size: once; j_call: TRBJ1-3; cdr3_length: 15; d_call: .; cdr3_aa: CASSPKASSGNTIYF; cdr3_nt: TGTGCCAGCTCACCAAAGGCTTCTAGTGGAAACACCATATATTTT
v_call: TRBV30; clone_size: .; j_call: TRBJ2-7; cdr3_length: 14; d_call: .; cdr3_aa: CAWRGAGSDYEQYF; cdr3_nt: TGTGCCTGGAGAGGCGCGGGAAGCGACTACGAGCAGTACTTC
v_call: TRBV5-4; clone_size: .; j_call: TRBJ2-5; cdr3_length: 14; d_call: .; cdr3_aa: CASSLGGYQETQYF; cdr3_nt: TGTGCCAGCAGCTTGGGGGGCTACCAAGAGACCCAGTACTTC
v_call: TRBV19; clone_size: .; j_call: TRBJ2-1; cdr3_length: 15; d_call: TRBD2; cdr3_aa: CASSGGLAGYNEQFF; cdr3_nt: TGTGCCAGTAGCGGCGGACTAGCGGGGTACAATGAGCAGTTCTTC